The TCR beta chain under discussion was sequenced for a study of post-analysis software for immune sequencing data. The study's findings and limits: When patients were compared with controls, about 5 TRBV segments were more frequent, TRBV5-6, TRBV5-1 and TRBV20-1 among them. Controls' normalized Chao1 diversity significantly exceeded that of multiple sclerosis patients.

Unique molecular identifiers were built into the TCR beta cDNA libraries. TCRdb analysed the PCR reads with MiXCR anew, one entry per CDR3 protein. The sample contains some 690,000 distinct CDR3 sequences, 25% to 30% of which appear only once. Germline loops: CDR1 KGHDR, CDR2 SFDVKD. Germline trimming cut 6 bases from V and 7 bases from J; bases unmatched to any gene: 9. This CDR3 region has 15 residues. To note about this clonotype: The antigen is unknown.

J is TRBJ2-3 and V is TRBV24-1, with 10 bases aligning to TRBD2. Material: blood. This clonotype was obtained from a girl aged 5-17 years with multiple sclerosis. Here the CDR3 reads CATSSSGTSVHTQYF. CDR3 DNA sequence: TGTGCCACCAGTTCCTCCGGGACTAGCGTCCATACGCAGTATTTT.